The 8 T cell receptor beta chains below come from one sample, sequenced in a study of blood T cells in healthy people across ages. A J-beta primer mix and a sample-barcoded 5' primer were used in a second PCR of roughly 6 to 11 cycles. TCRdb re-called the 5' RACE reads with MiXCR, one entry per CDR3 protein. Among roughly 1,800,000 distinct CDR3 sequences listed, around 50% were seen once. The sequenced material came from blood. These receptors all come from a woman in her thirties or forties in good health.

In this sample, this clonotype turned up a few times. V and J are TRBV28 and TRBJ2-3; D is uncertain. V dropped 1 base and J dropped 7 bases, with 9 bases sitting between them. In germline, CDR1 is MDHEN, CDR2 SYDVKM. This CDR3 contains 13 residues. CDR3 sequence reads: CASSLYVRNTQYF. The CDR3 DNA reads TGTGCCAGCAGTTTATATGTGCGGAATACGCAGTATTTT.

This chain uses TRBV6-5 with TRBJ2-3, with TRBD2 matching 9 bases. Per germline, CDR1 MNHEY and CDR2 SVGAGI. The CDR3 is 21 residues long. J gave up 3 bases and V 4 bases, and 23 bases lay outside the gene matches. CDR3 in amino acids: CASSSSRGGTSRGGGTDTQYF. DNA for the CDR3: TGTGCCAGCAGTTCCTCGAGAGGAGGGACTAGCCGGGGAGGGGGAACAGATACGCAGTATTTT.

The chain recombines TRBV9 with TRBJ2-3; 9 bases agree with TRBD2. The CDR3 has 17 residues. Looked up from germline, CDR1 is SGDLS and CDR2 is YYNGEE. J lost 7 bases, V lost 0 bases, and 12 bases had no gene match. The CDR3 spells CASSVDPGGGGPNTQYF. In DNA form, the CDR3 reads TGTGCCAGCAGCGTAGATCCCGGCGGGGGGGGCCCGAATACGCAGTATTTT.

This clonotype turned up a few times. The genes are TRBV20-1 and TRBJ2-7, with D maybe TRBD1 (5 bases). Trimming left V 4 bases short and J 2 bases short, with 15 bases between. This CDR3 comprises 14 residues. Germline lookup yields CDR1 DFQATT and CDR2 SNEGSKA (reference sequence). The chain's CDR3 is CSAIDSPGPYEQYF. CDR3 sequence (DNA): TGCAGTGCTATCGACAGTCCCGGTCCCTACGAGCAGTACTTC.

V is TRBV29-1 and J is TRBJ1-2; tentatively, D is TRBD1 (5 bases). V gave up 5 bases and J gave up 7 bases, with 17 bases separating them. The CDR3 length is 13 residues. CDR1 is SQVTM and CDR2 is ANQGSEA in the germline V gene. The CDR3 DNA is TGCAGCGTTCCGGGACCTTATTTCTCTGGCTACACCTTC. Its protein is CSVPGPYFSGYTF.

This clonotype turned up a few times. The chain couples TRBV12-3 or TRBV12-4 to TRBJ2-1; D call uncertain. Trimming took off 3 bases at V and 10 bases at J, with 10 bases between the two ends. The CDR3 spans 12 residues. The chain's CDR3 is CASSFTPLEQFF. As DNA, the CDR3 is TGTGCCAGCAGTTTCACCCCGTTGGAGCAGTTCTTC.

This CDR3 is CASSPYRGYETQYF. As DNA, the CDR3 is TGTGCCAGCAGCCCGTACAGGGGATACGAGACCCAGTACTTC. The chain combines TRBV7-2 with TRBJ2-5; the match to TRBD1 covers 7 bases. The CDR3 spans 14 residues. Germline V gene data show CDR1 as SGHTA and CDR2 as FQGNSA. The J segment lost 5 bases and the V segment lost 5 bases, leaving 8 bases of the junction unmatched.

This clonotype was seen a handful of times. The V and J genes are TRBV27 and TRBJ2-7; 8 bases line up with TRBD2. The J call may be mistaken, given a closer DNA end match to TRBJ2-5. Germline values: CDR1 MNHEY, CDR2 SMNVEV (reference sequence). The CDR3 sequence is 14 residues long. The CDR3 is CASSTTGGEETQYF. The CDR3 bases are TGTGCCAGCAGTACGACCGGGGGGGAAGAGACCCAGTACTTC.